This entry lists 17 T cell receptor beta chains sequenced from one sample in a study of cytomegalovirus exposure and HLA in healthy donors (dated by TCRdb to the late 2010s). The method behind the library was the immunoSEQ multiplex PCR assay. A mixture of 60 forward primers for TCR Vbeta segments and 13 reverse primers for TCR Jbeta segments was used in the multiplex PCR. TCRdb's version of the immuneACCESS table is confined to in-frame rearrangements and falls short of the full clone set. An unresolved V gene accounts for under half of the shortfall where checked; the remainder is of unknown origin. The sample includes 40,000 to 55,000 clones, with about 72% observed a single time. The ten largest account for roughly 6.5% of the sample. The sequencing input was PBMCs. The receptors stem from a man between 25 and 39 years old in good health and CMV-seronegative.

This chain uses TRBV5-1 with TRBJ2-7; 10 positions agree with TRBD1. J gave up 1 base and V 2 bases, and 3 bases lay outside the gene matches. Germline values: CDR1 SGHRS, CDR2 YFSETQ. The CDR3 covers 15 residues. This CDR3 reads CASSLGTGESYEQYF. The CDR3 nucleotides read TGCGCCAGCAGCTTAGGGACAGGGGAATCCTACGAGCAGTACTTC.

The chain carries TRBV30 and TRBJ2-2, with 7 bases identical to TRBD2. CDR1 and CDR2 (germline): GTSNPN, SVGIG (reference sequence). The CDR3 sequence is 13 residues long. Losses at the gene ends were 4 bases for V and 4 bases for J; bases not matched to a gene: 3. CDR3 nucleotide sequence: TGTGCCTGGACGAGGGAGGGCACCGGGGAGCTGTTTTTT. This sequence encodes CAWTREGTGELFF. Combining the CDR3 with reference TRBV30 and TRBJ2-2 gives the whole variable domain SQTIHQWPATLVQPVGSPLSLECTVEGTSNPNLYWYRQAAGRGLQLLFYSVGIGQISSEVPQNLSASRPQDRQFILSSKKLLLSDSGFYLCAWTREGTGELFFGEGSRLTVL.

The V and J genes are TRBV9 and TRBJ2-7; possibly TRBD1 for D (6 bases). Germline assignment: CDR1 SGDLS and CDR2 YYNGEE. The ends were cut back, 0 bases at V and 3 bases at J, with 10 bases in the middle. This CDR3 is built from 14 residues. The DNA for the CDR3 is TGTGCCAGCAGCGTAGGACAGGCAAACTACGAGCAGTACTTC. The encoded protein is CASSVGQANYEQYF.

CDR3 sequence reads: CAWMDGSHIYNEQFF. The CDR3 DNA reads as TGTGCCTGGATGGACGGGAGCCATATTTACAATGAGCAGTTCTTC. The genes are TRBV30 and TRBJ2-1; weak D call: TRBD2 (6 bases). Germline values: CDR1 GTSNPN, CDR2 SVGIG (reference sequence). V lost 4 bases and J lost 4, with 17 bases in between. The CDR3 covers 15 residues.

This clone was observed once. The CDR3 is CASRGRVNTEAFF. As DNA, the CDR3 is TGTGCCAGCAGAGGGAGGGTGAACACTGAAGCTTTCTTT. The chain is built from TRBV11-2 and TRBJ1-1; D gene uncertain. Germline CDR1 is SGHAT and CDR2 is FQNNGV. CDR3 length: 13 residues. Trimming shortened V by 6 bases and J by 0 bases, and 8 bases separated the two germline ends.

The sample holds one count of this clone. The final CDR3 position lacks the conserved phenylalanine or tryptophan, pointing to a likely read error. The chain couples TRBV30 to TRBJ1-5; unclear D gene. Germline V gives CDR1 GTSNPN, CDR2 SVGIG (reference sequence). V was clipped by 1 base and J by 10 bases, with 8 bases between them. There are 11 residues in the CDR3. Here the CDR3 DNA reads TGTGCCTGGAGTGCGGGAGGTCCCCAGCATGTT. This sequence encodes CAWSAGGPQHV.

This sequence joins TRBV27 and TRBJ2-2, with 11 nucleotides matching TRBD2. V lost 0 bases and J lost 5; bases outside the gene matches: 5. The CDR3 covers 17 residues. In germline, CDR1 is MNHEY, CDR2 SMNVEV (reference sequence). CDR3 DNA sequence: TGTGCCAGCAGTTTATCTACTAGCGGGAGTAGGACCGGGGAGCTGTTTTTT. This codes for CASSLSTSGSRTGELFF.

Turning to this clone: One end of the junction varies from germline; a read error may be responsible. This rearrangement joins TRBV7-6 to TRBJ2-1, with 11 bases fitting TRBD2. The CDR3 is 14 amino acids. CDR1 and CDR2 (germline): SGHVS, FNYEAQ. The DNA of the CDR3 is TGTGCCAGCAGCGTAGCGGGAGGGTACAATGAGCAGTTCTTC. It is translated as CASSVAGGYNEQFF.

The chain employs TRBV12-5 and TRBJ2-1; 8 nucleotides line up with TRBD2. V gave up 2 bases and J gave up 7 bases; unmatched junction bases: 13. The germline V gene encodes CDR1 LGHNT and CDR2 FRNRAP. CDR3 size: 17 residues. The CDR3 coding sequence is TGTGCTAGTGGTTTGATGCTAGTGGGACTAGATATTAATGAGCAGTTCTTC. Translated: CASGLMLVGLDINEQFF. Full variable domain (rest looked up from reference TRBV12-5 and TRBJ2-1): DARVTQTPRHKVTEMGQEVTMRCQPILGHNTVFWYRQTMMQGLELLAYFRNRAPLDDSGMPKDRFSAEMPDATLATLKIQPSEPRDSAVYFCASGLMLVGLDINEQFFGPGTRLTVL.

This clone turned up a few times. V is TRBV6-5 and J is TRBJ1-4; D perhaps matches TRBD1 (5 bases). The CDR3 totals 15 residues. Trimming shortened V by 2 bases and J by 5 bases, and 12 bases separated the two germline ends. CDR1 is MNHEY, CDR2 SVGAGI, per germline. CDR3 protein: CASSYSPGRNEKLFF. CDR3 bases: TGTGCCAGCAGTTACAGTCCAGGGAGGAATGAAAAACTGTTTTTT.

This clone has only a few counts. This chain uses TRBV11-2 with TRBJ2-1; 8 bases are shared with TRBD2. Trimming removed 2 bases from V and 7 bases from J; junction bases left unmatched: 10. The CDR3 runs to 16 residues. Germline CDR1 SGHAT, CDR2 FQNNGV. The CDR3 loop is CASSLTGTRASNEQFF. CDR3 sequence (DNA): TGTGCCAGCAGCTTAACCGGGACTAGAGCCTCAAATGAGCAGTTCTTC.

The rearrangement links TRBV6-1 to TRBJ1-5; no clear D. The CDR3 loop spans 14 amino acids. V was clipped by 5 bases and J by 3 bases, with 11 bases between them. Germline V CDR1 and CDR2: MNHNS, SASEGT. The CDR3 nucleotides read TGTGCCAGCAGTACACAGTCGAACAATCAGCCCCAGCATTTT. Protein: CASSTQSNNQPQHF.

This clone was seen more than once but under ten times. V and J are TRBV10-3 and TRBJ1-2; 12 bases fit TRBD1. The V and J ends lost 6 bases and 7 bases, in that order; junction bases with no gene match: 6. CDR3 length: 14 residues. Germline lookup yields CDR1 ENHRY and CDR2 SYGVKD. The CDR3 loop is CAIREGQGAGGYTF. CDR3 nucleotide sequence: TGTGCCATCAGGGAGGGACAGGGGGCCGGTGGCTACACCTTC.

The chain recombines TRBV6-6 with TRBJ2-2; TRBD1 matches at 8 bases. CDR1 and CDR2 from the germline V gene are MNHNY and SVGAGI (reference sequence). The CDR3 runs to 16 residues. The junction had 5 bases not matched to a gene; V was cut back by 1 base and J by 4 bases. CDR3 in DNA: TGTGCCAGCAGTTACTACCGGACAGGGAGCACCGGGGAGCTGTTTTTT. Protein: CASSYYRTGSTGELFF.

V usage is TRBV19 and J usage is TRBJ2-7, with TRBD1 matching over 7 bases. V lost 4 bases, J lost 2 bases, and 5 bases stayed unmatched. The CDR3 spans 14 residues. The germline gives CDR1 LNHDA, CDR2 SQIVND (reference sequence). The CDR3 nucleotides are TGTGCCAGTAGTAGGGACAGTGATACCTACGAGCAGTACTTC. Its protein is CASSRDSDTYEQYF. The variable domain in full, completed from reference TRBV19 and TRBJ2-7, reads DGGITQSPKYLFRKEGQNVTLSCEQNLNHDAMYWYRQDPGQGLRLIYYSQIVNDFQKGDIAEGYSVSREKKESFPLTVTSAQKNPTAFYLCASSRDSDTYEQYFGPGTRLTVT.

This chain connects TRBV2 to TRBJ2-2; TRBD2 aligns across 10 bases. The CDR3 contains 17 residues. Losses at the gene ends were 1 base for V and 5 bases for J; bases not matched to a gene: 7. Germline V gives CDR1 SNHLY, CDR2 FYNNEI. The CDR3 here is CASSEGPLAGETGELFF. The CDR3 DNA reads as TGTGCCAGCAGTGAAGGCCCCCTAGCGGGAGAAACCGGGGAGCTGTTTTTT.

The chain carries TRBV11-2 and TRBJ2-2, with a possible D match to TRBD1 (6 bases). CDR3 length: 14 residues. The V and J ends lost 5 bases and 6 bases respectively, with 13 bases between them. Germline loops: CDR1 SGHAT, CDR2 FQNNGV. The CDR3 is CASSPQGNAGELFF. The CDR3 DNA reads TGTGCCAGCAGCCCACAGGGAAACGCCGGGGAGCTGTTTTTT.